This TCR beta chain emerged from a study of blood T cell repertoires in COVID-19. Study at large: From the United States, Italy and Spain came samples of acute and convalescent COVID-19. In each case, the material was cDNA or gDNA derived from T cells, B-cell-depleted T cells, or PBMCs.

The study recruited people aged about 18 to 89 years across approximately 25 US areas. V was pared by 3 bases and J by 5 bases, with 4 bases of the junction left unmatched. The CDR3 sequence is 15 residues long. In germline, CDR1 is LGHDT, CDR2 YNNKEL (reference sequence). How the authors handled the data: Scientists estimated how many nucleated cells there were by amplifying reference gene primers. Some clones are missing from TCRdb's copy, which holds only in-frame ones; the method was immunoSEQ multiplex PCR. V, J and clone size derive from that table, while D and trimming were established from the DNA sequence. The sample carries about 64,000 clones, 65% to 85% recorded once.

The clonotype comes from a woman aged 60-70 years who had been exposed to COVID-19. The chain links TRBV3-1 (or the pseudogene TRBV3-2) to TRBJ2-7, with 13 nucleotides matching TRBD2. Material for sequencing was PBMCs or T cells enriched from blood (not recorded which). CDR3 nucleotide sequence: TGTGCCAGCAGCCATCGGACTAGCGGGGGCCACGAGCAGTACTTC. This encodes CASSHRTSGGHEQYF.